This T cell receptor (beta chain) originates from a study of blood T cell repertoires in COVID-19. Study details: Sites across the United States, Italy and Spain contributed samples from acute and convalescent COVID-19. The cDNA or gDNA used as material had been derived from T cells, B-cell-depleted T cells, or PBMCs.

The CDR3 consists of 14 residues. Germline V CDR1 and CDR2: SQVTM, ANQGSEA. The V and J ends lost 2 bases and 1 base, in that order; junction bases with no gene match: 2. Profiling relied on immunoSEQ multiplex PCR, and the TCRdb table lists in-frame clones only, not all of them. The table lists approximately 240,000 clones, just over 90% of them singletons. Residents of approximately 25 US areas, aged about 18 to 89 years, made up the participants. Cohort allocation depended upon clinical history that participants reported. Sequencing used PBMCs or T cells enriched from blood (not recorded which). The chain uses TRBV29-1 and TRBJ1-3; TRBD1 matches at 7 bases. This clonotype was sampled from a woman aged 18-29 years who had recovered from COVID-19. CDR3 bases: TGCAGCGTTGAATTCAGGGGGTCTGGAAACACCATATATTTT. It yields the protein CSVEFRGSGNTIYF.